This T cell receptor (beta chain) was profiled in a study of T cell responses to AZD1222 COVID-19 vaccine. As concerns this clone: Antigen: not known.

CDR1 MDHEN and CDR2 SYDVKM come from the germline V gene. V shed 5 bases, J shed 5 bases, and the junction held 6 bases outside the gene matches. This CDR3 spans 17 amino acids. Clones were sequenced by immunoSEQ multiplex PCR, and TCRdb holds only the in-frame ones, with some missing. The table lists about 85,000 clones, 86% of them singletons, with approximately 8% in the top ten. General study points: Per reports, nearly half of all spike-specific TCRs target regions that are unmutated in variants. The study found Spike-specific TCR breadth and depth rose after two AZD1222 doses.

J is TRBJ2-2 and V is TRBV28; 15 positions agree with TRBD2. The sequence was collected from an adult in good health. This sample comprised peripheral blood, obtained on day 0 of AZD1222 vaccination. CDR3 in DNA: TGTGCCAGCAGTACACGGACTAGCGGGAGGGTAACCGGGGAGCTGTTTTTT. Its protein product is CASSTRTSGRVTGELFF.